This T cell receptor beta chain was captured in a study of blood T cell repertoires in COVID-19. About the study: The cDNA or gDNA used as material had been derived from T cells, B-cell-depleted T cells, or PBMCs.

V lost 0 bases and J lost 1, with 4 bases in between. Germline CDR1 and CDR2: LNHNV and YYDKDF (reference sequence). The CDR3 runs 13 residues. TCRdb's copy holds only in-frame clones and misses some; the assay was immunoSEQ multiplex PCR. The sample has around 130,000 clones, around 89% seen once. The clonotype comes from a man aged 45-65 years with active or convalescent COVID-19. This chain connects TRBV15 to TRBJ2-7, with D uncertain. The sequencing input was peripheral blood. The CDR3 nucleotides are TGTGCCACCAGCAGAGACCGGTCCTACGAGCAGTACTTC. It is translated as CATSRDRSYEQYF.